This TCR beta chain is drawn from a study of T cells in Graves' hyperthyroidism and ophthalmopathy. Trimming took 0 bases from V and 0 from J, leaving 18 bases between them. The CDR3 has 18 residues. In germline, CDR1 is SGDLS, CDR2 YYNGEE. RNA transcripts were the template for amplifying TCR beta CDR3 regions. The TCR CDR3 was amplified in a first-round RT-PCR using the HTBI primer set. TCRdb reprocessed the multiplex PCR reads via MiXCR and lists one record per CDR3 protein. The data show hundreds of thousands of distinct CDR3 sequences, 40% to 55% seen once. When ophthalmopathy did not progress within 18 months, Graves' hyperthyroidism was considered stable.

This rearrangement joins TRBV9 to TRBJ1-1; D is uncertain. The receptor was isolated from a woman younger than 35 with Graves' hyperthyroidism. Sequences were obtained from peripheral blood or thyroid tissue (not recorded which). The CDR3 loop is CASSVDLGSERMNTEAFF. In nucleotides, the CDR3 is TGTGCCAGCAGCGTAGATCTAGGGAGTGAAAGGATGAACACTGAAGCTTTCTTT.